This TCR beta chain was retrieved from a study of regulatory T cells in long-lasting Graves disease. This clonotype occurred many times. Its antigen is undetermined. According to the study, TCR beta libraries were built with iRepertoire HTBI primers and CDR3-region Arm-PCR. TCRdb itself ran the multiplex PCR reads through MiXCR, one entry per CDR3 protein. Of 500,000 or so distinct CDR3 sequences in the sample, about 16% are singletons; the top ten hold approximately 25%. Time point specified: newly diagnosed GD, antithyroid drugs for less than 3 months. Extracted PBMC RNA gave rise to the TCR library. Overall study results and limits: Lower TCR diversity characterized persistent Graves' patients relative to newly diagnosed patients.

The CDR3 contains 15 residues. CDR1 is MNHEY, CDR2 SMNVEV, per germline (reference sequence). The trim removed 3 bases at V and 7 bases at J, leaving 6 bases unmatched. The sample was also reused in another study, on T cells in Graves' hyperthyroidism and ophthalmopathy. From that paper: Model predictions of ophthalmopathy came a median around 6.5 months before onset.

This receptor was identified in a woman aged 40 to 65 with Graves disease. The sample here was peripheral blood mononuclear cells (PBMCs), taken at new diagnosis, from a patient treated with antithyroid drugs. This chain uses TRBV27 with TRBJ1-5; 10 bases align to TRBD1. In DNA form, the CDR3 reads TGTGCCAGCAGTTTCGGGACAGGGGCAGGGCAGCCCCAGCATTTT. This gives the protein CASSFGTGAGQPQHF.